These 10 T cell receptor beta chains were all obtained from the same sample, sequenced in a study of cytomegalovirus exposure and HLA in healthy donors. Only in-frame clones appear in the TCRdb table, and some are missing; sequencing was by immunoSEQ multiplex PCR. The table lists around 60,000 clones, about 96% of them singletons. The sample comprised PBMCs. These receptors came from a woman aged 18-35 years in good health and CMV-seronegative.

This CDR3 is CAISSTGSRDNEQFF. CDR3 bases: TGTGCCATCAGCTCGACAGGATCAAGGGACAATGAGCAGTTCTTC. The J gene is TRBJ2-1, the V gene TRBV10-3, with TRBD1 as a possible D gene (6 bases). Looked up from germline, CDR1 is ENHRY and CDR2 is SYGVKD. V was shortened by 6 bases and J by 5 bases, with 17 bases between the two germline ends. The CDR3 is 15 residues long.

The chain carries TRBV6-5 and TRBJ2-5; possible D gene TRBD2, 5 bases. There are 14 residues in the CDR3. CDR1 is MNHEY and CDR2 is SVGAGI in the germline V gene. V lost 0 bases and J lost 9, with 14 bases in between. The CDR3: CASSYSYSPGAQYF. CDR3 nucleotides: TGTGCCAGCAGTTACTCTTACAGCCCCGGGGCCCAGTACTTC.

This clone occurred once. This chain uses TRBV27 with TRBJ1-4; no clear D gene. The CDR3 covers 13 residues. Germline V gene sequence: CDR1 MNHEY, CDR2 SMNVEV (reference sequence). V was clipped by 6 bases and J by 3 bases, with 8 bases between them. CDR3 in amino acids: CASSRRANEKLFF. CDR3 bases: TGTGCCAGCAGCCGGCGGGCTAATGAAAAACTGTTTTTT.

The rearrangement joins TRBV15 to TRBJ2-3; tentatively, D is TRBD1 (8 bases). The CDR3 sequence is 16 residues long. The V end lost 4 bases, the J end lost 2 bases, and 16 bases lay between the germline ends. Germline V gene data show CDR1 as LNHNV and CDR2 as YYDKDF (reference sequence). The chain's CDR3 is CATSTYRGGATDTQYF. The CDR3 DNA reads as TGTGCCACCAGCACCTACAGGGGGGGGGCCACAGATACGCAGTATTTT.

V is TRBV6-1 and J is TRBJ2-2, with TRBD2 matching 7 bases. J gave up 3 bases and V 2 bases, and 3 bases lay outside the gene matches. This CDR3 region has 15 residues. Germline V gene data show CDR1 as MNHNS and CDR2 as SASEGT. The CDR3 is CASSEIGGYTGELFF. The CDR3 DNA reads TGTGCCAGCAGTGAAATCGGGGGGTACACCGGGGAGCTGTTTTTT.

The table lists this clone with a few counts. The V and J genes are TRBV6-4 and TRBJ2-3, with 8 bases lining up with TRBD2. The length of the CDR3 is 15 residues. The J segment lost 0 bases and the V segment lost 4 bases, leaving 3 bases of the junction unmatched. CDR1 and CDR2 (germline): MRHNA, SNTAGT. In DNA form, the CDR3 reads TGTGCCAGCAGTGTGGCTAGCGGGAGCACAGATACGCAGTATTTT. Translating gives CASSVASGSTDTQYF.

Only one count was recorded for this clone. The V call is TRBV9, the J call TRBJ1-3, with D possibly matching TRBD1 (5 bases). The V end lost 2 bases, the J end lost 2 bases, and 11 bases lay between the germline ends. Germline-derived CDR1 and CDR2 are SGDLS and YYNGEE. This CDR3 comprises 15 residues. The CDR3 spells CASSVGGRAGNTIYF. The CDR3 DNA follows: TGTGCCAGCAGCGTGGGGGGTAGGGCTGGAAACACCATATATTTT.

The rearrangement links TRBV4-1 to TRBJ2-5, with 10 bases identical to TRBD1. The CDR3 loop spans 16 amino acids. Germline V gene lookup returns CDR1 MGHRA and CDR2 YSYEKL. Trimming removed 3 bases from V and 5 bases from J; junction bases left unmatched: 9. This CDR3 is CASSQTGQGGLETQYF. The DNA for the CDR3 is TGCGCCAGCAGCCAGACCGGACAGGGGGGTTTGGAGACCCAGTACTTC.

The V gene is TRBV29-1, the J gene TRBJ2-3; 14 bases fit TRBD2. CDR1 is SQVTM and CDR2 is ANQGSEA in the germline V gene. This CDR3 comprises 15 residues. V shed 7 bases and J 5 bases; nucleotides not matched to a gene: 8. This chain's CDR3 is CSAKTSGGVVDTQYF. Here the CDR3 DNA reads TGCAGCGCCAAGACTAGCGGGGGGGTTGTAGATACGCAGTATTTT.

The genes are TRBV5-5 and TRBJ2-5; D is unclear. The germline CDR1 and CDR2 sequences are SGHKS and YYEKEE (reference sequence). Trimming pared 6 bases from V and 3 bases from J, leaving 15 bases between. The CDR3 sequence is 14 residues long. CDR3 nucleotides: TGTGCCAGCACCCACTACGTAAAGGAAGAGACCCAGTACTTC. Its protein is CASTHYVKEETQYF. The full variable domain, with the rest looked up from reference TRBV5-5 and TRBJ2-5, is DAGVTQSPTHLIKTRGQQVTLRCSPISGHKSVSWYQQVLGQGPQFIFQYYEKEERGRGNFPDRFSARQFPNYSSELNVNALLLGDSALYLCASTHYVKEETQYFGPGTRLLVL.